This entry lists 27 T cell receptor beta chains sequenced from one sample in a study of tumor and adjacent non-tumor tissue in lung cancer. This sample's RNA came from whole unsorted tissue. Three rounds of nested PCR, following a modified ARM-PCR protocol, produced the TCRbeta library. Using its own MiXCR run on the multiplex PCR reads, TCRdb lists one record per CDR3 protein. The repertoire holds around 200,000 distinct CDR3 sequences, with around 71% as singletons. The specimen sequenced was lung tumor tissue. These receptor sequences come from a man between 60 and 75 years old with non-small cell lung cancer.

The chain links TRBV5-4 to TRBJ2-3; possibly TRBD1 for D (5 bases). This CDR3 region has 14 residues. Per germline, CDR1 SGHNT and CDR2 YYREEE (reference sequence). CDR3 sequence: CSIEGVTGTDTQYF. CDR3 coding DNA: TGTTCCATCGAAGGGGTCACGGGCACAGATACGCAGTATTTT.

V gene TRBV6-1 combines with J gene TRBJ2-7, with 7 bases identical to TRBD2. Germline CDR1 and CDR2: MNHNS and SASEGT. The CDR3 extends over 13 amino acids. The V gene end was trimmed by 8 bases and the J gene end by 0 bases; junction bases not matched to a gene: 4. DNA for the CDR3: TGTGCCAGCGGGAGGGCCGTCTCCTACGAGCAGTACTTC. Its protein is CASGRAVSYEQYF.

V gene TRBV13 combines with J gene TRBJ2-5; D unresolved. Trimming removed 3 bases from V and 9 bases from J, with 8 bases in between. Germline V gene data show CDR1 as PRHDT and CDR2 as FYEKMQ (reference sequence). This CDR3 spans 11 amino acids. CDR3: CASSFSEAQYF. DNA for the CDR3: TGTGCCAGCAGCTTTTCCGAGGCCCAGTACTTC. Based on the CDR3 plus reference TRBV13 and TRBJ2-5, the full variable domain is AAGVIQSPRHLIKEKRETATLKCYPIPRHDTVYWYQQGPGQDPQFLISFYEKMQSDKGSIPDRFSAQQFSDYHSELNMSSLELGDSALYFCASSFSEAQYFGPGTRLLVL.

This clonotype was counted between two and nine times. J is TRBJ2-7 and V is TRBV5-4; D might be TRBD1 or TRBD2, each matching 6 bases. The CDR3 runs 14 residues. V lost 4 bases, J lost 3 bases, and 14 bases lay in between. Germline loops: CDR1 SGHNT, CDR2 YYREEE (reference sequence). CDR3 sequence: CASSPDGGFYEQYF. CDR3 nucleotide sequence: TGTGCCAGCAGCCCGGACGGGGGCTTCTACGAGCAGTACTTC.

This clonotype has a handful of counts. This rearrangement joins TRBV5-1 to TRBJ2-5, with 9 positions matching TRBD2. There are 16 residues in the CDR3. From germline, CDR1 is SGHRS and CDR2 YFSETQ. V gave up 3 bases and J gave up 7 bases; unmatched junction bases: 13. The CDR3 DNA reads as TGCGCCAGCAGCTGCCGCGGGGGGGGGGCCGGAGGGACCCAGTACTTC. Amino acid sequence: CASSCRGGGAGGTQYF. Looking up the rest from reference TRBV5-1 and TRBJ2-5 gives the full variable domain: KAGVTQTPRYLIKTRGQQVTLSCSPISGHRSVSWYQQTPGQGLQFLFEYFSETQRNKGNFPGRFSGRQFSNSRSEMNVSTLELGDSALYLCASSCRGGGAGGTQYFGPGTRLLVL.

This chain links TRBV6-5 with TRBJ2-1; the D call may be TRBD1 or TRBD2 (5 bases each). V was trimmed by 7 bases and J by 8 bases, leaving 24 bases between them. The CDR3 runs 16 residues. CDR1 is MNHEY, CDR2 SVGAGI, per germline. In DNA form, the CDR3 reads TGTGCCAGCACACAGACTACCGGGAAAGAAGGGGATGAGCAGTTCTTC. It translates to CASTQTTGKEGDEQFF.

A remark on this clonotype: With a much larger clone just one base away, this may be a read error. The chain joins TRBV11-3 to TRBJ1-1; D is unresolved. CDR3 length: 14 amino acids. Germline V gene data show CDR1 as SGHNT and CDR2 as YENEEA. In nucleotides, the CDR3 is TGTGCCAGCAACTTAGATCAGGAGGGCACTGAAGCTTTCTTT. Its translation is CASNLDQEGTEAFF.

As concerns this clonotype: An end of the junction differs from the germline gene, which may be a read error. J is TRBJ2-5 and V is TRBV11-1; D unresolved. This CDR3 is built from 13 residues. Per the germline V gene, CDR1 is SGHAT and CDR2 is FQDESV (reference sequence). The CDR3 nucleotides read TGTGTCAGCAGCCTACAGCCGCATGAGACCCAGTACTTC. Amino acids: CVSSLQPHETQYF.

Comments on this clonotype: The junction does not match germline at one end; this may be a read error. This sequence joins TRBV11-1 and TRBJ2-1, with 11 bases identical to TRBD2. The CDR3 loop spans 17 amino acids. Germline CDR1 reads SGHAT; CDR2 reads FQDESV (reference sequence). CDR3 amino acids: CTGSLSRLAGGNNEKFF. As DNA, the CDR3 is TGTACCGGCAGCTTATCTCGGCTAGCGGGAGGCAACAATGAGAAGTTCTTC.

The chain couples TRBV20-1 to TRBJ1-1; 7 nucleotides agree with TRBD1. In germline, CDR1 is DFQATT, CDR2 SNEGSKA (reference sequence). The CDR3 extends over 13 amino acids. The CDR3 DNA reads TGCAATGCAGACAGGGTGGCGAACACTGAAGCTTTCTTT. Its protein is CNADRVANTEAFF.

The table lists this clonotype with a count of one. One junction end does not reproduce the germline sequence, and a read error may be involved. The chain carries TRBV11-3 and TRBJ1-1; D is possibly TRBD1 (5 bases). This CDR3 has 15 residues. The V gene's germline CDR1 is SGHNT and CDR2 YENEEA. The CDR3 bases are TGTGCCAGCAGCCTAGAAAAGGGGCGGCACACTGAAGCATTCTTT. This sequence encodes CASSLEKGRHTEAFF. Filled out from reference TRBV11-3 and TRBJ1-1, the complete variable domain reads EAGVVQSPRYKIIEKKQPVAFWCNPISGHNTLYWYLQNLGQGPELLIRYENEEAVDDSQLPKDRFSAERLKGVDSTLKIQPAELGDSAVYLCASSLEKGRHTEAFFGQGTRLTVV.

This clonotype appeared a single time. The rearrangement links TRBV6-1 to TRBJ2-3; tentative D call: TRBD2 (6 bases). Per the germline V gene, CDR1 is MNHNS and CDR2 is SASEGT. This CDR3 has 13 residues. V was shortened by 4 bases and J by 8 bases, with 13 bases between the two germline ends. The CDR3 spells CASSVRRALTQYF. The CDR3 nucleotides read TGTGCCAGCAGTGTCCGGAGGGCCCTTACGCAGTATTTT.

With regard to this clonotype: A much larger clonotype is one base distant, so this may be a read error. The chain carries TRBV5-6 and TRBJ2-7; 11 bases agree with TRBD1. Germline CDR1 is SGHDT and CDR2 is YYEEEE. The CDR3 extends over 15 amino acids. The chain's CDR3 is CASNLVRTGGHEQYF. As DNA, the CDR3 is TGTGCCAGCAACTTGGTTCGGACAGGGGGCCACGAGCAGTACTTC. The full variable domain, in which reference TRBV5-6 and TRBJ2-7 provide the parts outside the CDR3, is DAGVTQSPTHLIKTRGQQVTLRCSPKSGHDTVSWYQQALGQGPQFIFQYYEEEERQRGNFPDRFSGHQFPNYSSELNVNALLLGDSALYLCASNLVRTGGHEQYFGPGTRLTVT.

As regards this clonotype: Possible read error: a much larger clone is one base away. The chain combines TRBV5-6 with TRBJ1-4, with unresolved D. The germline V and J ends were trimmed by 6 bases and 7 bases, with 16 bases remaining between them. The CDR3 spans 14 residues. CDR1 and CDR2 from the germline V gene are SGHDT and YYEEEE. The CDR3 sequence is CASTWTGESEKLFF. CDR3 DNA sequence: TGTGCCAGCACCTGGACCGGTGAGAGTGAAAAACTGTTTTTT.

This clonotype was picked up a small number of times. It may be a read error: a sequence one base away is much more abundant. The V gene is TRBV6-5, the J gene TRBJ1-2; 8 bases match TRBD1. The CDR3 covers 13 residues. Germline V gives CDR1 MNHEY, CDR2 SVGAGI. The CDR3 loop reads CASSYRGNYGYSF. The CDR3 nucleotides are TGTGCCAGCAGCTACAGGGGGAACTATGGCTACAGCTTC.

In regard to this clonotype: A much larger clone is a single base away; this may be a read error. This chain joins TRBV20-1 and TRBJ1-1; the D gene is possibly TRBD1 (5 bases). CDR1 DFQATT and CDR2 SNEGSKA come from the germline V gene (reference sequence). The CDR3 extends over 13 amino acids. V was pared by 7 bases and J by 3 bases, with 15 bases between. CDR3 nucleotide sequence: TGCAGTGATGGGACCGCTTTCGACACTGAAGCTTTCTTT. This encodes CSDGTAFDTEAFF.

This clonotype was counted ten times or more. This chain connects TRBV12-3 or TRBV12-4 to TRBJ1-1; TRBD1 matches at 8 bases. This CDR3 contains 15 residues. J was trimmed by 3 bases and V by 7 bases; bases with no gene match: 10. In DNA form, the CDR3 reads TGTGCCAGCACCCAACGGACAGGGCGGGACACTGAAGCTTTCTTT. Translating gives CASTQRTGRDTEAFF.

Concerning this clonotype: Compared with germline, one end of the junction differs, possibly owing to a read error. The chain uses TRBV4-1 and TRBJ2-5, with 8 bases lining up with TRBD2. Germline lookup yields CDR1 MGHRA and CDR2 YSYEKL. This CDR3 contains 15 residues. CDR3 sequence: CASSQSTSGQGTQYF. In DNA form, the CDR3 reads TGCGCCAGCAGCCAATCTACTAGCGGCCAAGGGACCCAGTACTTC.

This clonotype was recorded only once. The CDR3, as DNA: TGTGCCAGCAGTTACGGAAGGGCGAAGACTGAAGCTTTCTTT. This encodes CASSYGRAKTEAFF. The rearrangement joins TRBV6-5 to TRBJ1-1; no definite D call. The CDR3 totals 14 residues. V was pared by 2 bases and J by 5 bases, with 12 bases between. Germline V CDR1 and CDR2: MNHEY, SVGAGI.

For this clonotype: It is likely a read error, because the conserved phenylalanine at the end of the CDR3 is missing. V and J are TRBV11-3 and TRBJ1-1; D not certain. Germline-derived CDR1 and CDR2 are SGHNT and YENEEA. The CDR3 totals 13 residues. CDR3 loop: CASSLRARLEAFY. CDR3 bases: TGTGCCAGTAGCTTACGGGCGCGGCTGGAAGCTTTCTAT.

This chain uses TRBV6-1 with TRBJ2-7; D possibly corresponds to TRBD2 (6 bases). In germline, CDR1 is MNHNS, CDR2 SASEGT. The CDR3 spans 16 residues. V gave up 4 bases and J gave up 3 bases, with 19 bases separating them. This CDR3 reads CASSGTSLVGGYEQYF. CDR3 nucleotide sequence: TGTGCCAGCAGTGGAACCTCACTAGTGGGAGGCTACGAGCAGTACTTC.

This clonotype was observed once. One end of the junction fails to match germline, which may point to a read error. The chain is built from TRBV6-5 and TRBJ1-2, with D possibly being TRBD1 (6 bases). CDR3 size: 20 residues. CDR1 is MNHEY, CDR2 SVGAGI, per germline. The CDR3 sequence is CANSYGGGSGYPILTYGYTF. CDR3 nucleotides: TGTGCCAACAGTTACGGGGGCGGATCAGGTTACCCCATTCTTACCTATGGCTACACCTTC.

The genes are TRBV7-9 and TRBJ2-5; 15 bases agree with TRBD2. CDR3 length: 16 amino acids. With V trimmed by 5 bases and J by 4 bases, 5 bases remained unmatched. Germline assignment: CDR1 SEHNR and CDR2 FQNEAQ (reference sequence). The CDR3 DNA reads TGTGCCAGCAGCGTGGGACTAGCGGGGGGTGCAGAGACCCAGTACTTC. This gives the protein CASSVGLAGGAETQYF.

This clonotype has ten or more counts. The genes are TRBV6-1 and TRBJ1-1, with D uncertain. Germline lookup yields CDR1 MNHNS and CDR2 SASEGT. V lost 4 bases and J lost 1, with 7 bases in between. The CDR3 runs 13 residues. The CDR3 bases are TGTGCCAGCAGTGCATTCGGGAACACTGAAGCTTTCTTT. Encoded protein: CASSAFGNTEAFF.

Worth noting for this clonotype: A much larger clone is a single base away; this may be a read error. The gene calls are TRBV20-1 and TRBJ2-3; D call uncertain. The length of the CDR3 is 12 residues. CDR1 and CDR2 (germline): DFQATT, SNEGSKA (reference sequence). Deletions cut 5 bases from V and 4 bases from J, with 10 bases between. CDR3: CSAFTNADTQYF. The CDR3 bases are TGCAGTGCTTTTACCAACGCAGATACGCAGTATTTT.

In the case of this clonotype: A read error may explain this, as a much larger clone is one base away. The gene calls are TRBV20-1 and TRBJ2-1, with D unresolved. Germline V gene lookup returns CDR1 DFQATT and CDR2 SNEGSKA (reference sequence). The CDR3 runs to 12 residues. The germline V and J ends were trimmed by 0 bases and 12 bases, with 12 bases remaining between them. The DNA of the CDR3 is TGCAGTGCTAGAGATCGTTTGGTGGCGCAGTTCTTC. Encoded protein: CSARDRLVAQFF.

A single count supports this clonotype. The chain has TRBV20-1 and TRBJ2-3, with 9 bases matching TRBD2. Germline V gives CDR1 DFQATT, CDR2 SNEGSKA (reference sequence). Trimming cost V 8 bases and J 5 bases; bases outside gene matches: 11. This CDR3 is built from 14 residues. CDR3 protein: CSTPGTSSQDTQYF. As DNA, the CDR3 is TGCAGTACTCCCGGGACTAGCTCACAAGATACGCAGTATTTT.